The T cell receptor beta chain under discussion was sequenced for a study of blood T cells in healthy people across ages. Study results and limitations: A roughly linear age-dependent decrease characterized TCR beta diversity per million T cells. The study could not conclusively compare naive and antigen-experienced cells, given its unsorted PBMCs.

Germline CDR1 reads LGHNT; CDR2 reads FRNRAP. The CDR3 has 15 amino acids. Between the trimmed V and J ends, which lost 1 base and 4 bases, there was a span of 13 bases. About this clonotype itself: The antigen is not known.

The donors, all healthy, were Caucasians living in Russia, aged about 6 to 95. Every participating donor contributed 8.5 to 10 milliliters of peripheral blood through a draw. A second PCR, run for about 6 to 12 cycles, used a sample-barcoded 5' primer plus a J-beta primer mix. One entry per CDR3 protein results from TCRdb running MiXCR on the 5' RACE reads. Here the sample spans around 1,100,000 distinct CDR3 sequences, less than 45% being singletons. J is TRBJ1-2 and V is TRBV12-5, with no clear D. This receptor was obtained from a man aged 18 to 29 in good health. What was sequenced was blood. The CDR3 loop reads CASGLASKIRYGYTF. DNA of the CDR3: TGTGCTAGTGGTTTGGCGAGTAAAATACGCTATGGCTACACCTTC.